A single sample gave rise to the 31 T cell receptor beta chains below, sequenced in a study of blood T cells in healthy people across ages. Next came a second PCR, run for roughly 7 to 12 cycles, which used a sample-barcoded 5' primer along with a J-beta primer mix. TCRdb reanalysed the 5' RACE reads using MiXCR and keeps one entry per CDR3 protein. The profile shows some 1.8 million distinct CDR3 sequences, approximately 40% of them singletons. The specimen was blood. These receptors all stem from a human donor in good health.

V usage is TRBV4-3 and J usage is TRBJ2-1; 9 positions match TRBD2. The CDR3 loop spans 15 amino acids. The junction had 11 bases not matched to a gene; V was cut back by 4 bases and J by 10 bases. Per the germline V gene, CDR1 is LGHNA and CDR2 is YSLEER. CDR3 DNA: TGCGCCAGCAGCCCCCGACCAGCGGGGGGCCCCGAGCAGTTCTTC. It codes for CASSPRPAGGPEQFF.

A word on this clonotype: A junction end diverges from the germline sequence, so it may reflect a read error. This chain joins TRBV20-1 and TRBJ2-5; 7 bases align to TRBD2. Germline CDR1 DFQATT, CDR2 SNEGSKA (reference sequence). The CDR3 has 15 residues. In DNA, the CDR3 is TGCAGTACTAGCACACCTCGGGGGGATATGGTGACCCAGTACTTC. Residues: CSTSTPRGDMVTQYF.

This clonotype appeared a few times. The rearrangement joins TRBV28 to TRBJ2-5; 8 nucleotides agree with TRBD2. The length of the CDR3 is 16 residues. CDR1 MDHEN and CDR2 SYDVKM come from the germline V gene. The ends lost 3 bases at V and 5 bases at J; junction bases unmatched: 11. CDR3 in amino acids: CASSFQPGLGGETQYF. The CDR3 coding sequence is TGTGCCAGCAGTTTTCAACCGGGACTAGGGGGTGAGACCCAGTACTTC.

V usage is TRBV9 and J usage is TRBJ2-5, with D uncertain. Per the germline V gene, CDR1 is SGDLS and CDR2 is YYNGEE. The CDR3 contains 14 residues. Deletions cut 4 bases from V and 5 bases from J, with 15 bases between. Here the CDR3 reads CASSTGPSGETQYF. The CDR3 region has the DNA TGTGCCAGCAGCACCGGGCCAAGTGGGGAGACCCAGTACTTC.

This clonotype was seen more than once but under ten times. The rearrangement uses TRBV12-3 or TRBV12-4 and TRBJ1-2, with D perhaps matching TRBD1 (5 bases). There are 15 residues in the CDR3. V was shortened by 5 bases and J by 0 bases, with 13 bases between the two germline ends. For the CDR3, the DNA is TGTGCCAGCAGTAAGGGACTAGGAGCTAACTATGGCTACACCTTC. This sequence encodes CASSKGLGANYGYTF.

This rearrangement joins TRBV29-1 to TRBJ2-1; D ambiguous. V lost 7 bases and J 8 bases, leaving 18 bases between the germline ends. The CDR3 is made up of 13 amino acids. The germline gives CDR1 SQVTM, CDR2 ANQGSEA. CDR3 amino acids: CSAKRGGFDEQFF. The CDR3 DNA is TGCAGCGCCAAACGTGGTGGGTTCGATGAGCAGTTCTTC.

The rearrangement uses TRBV3-1 and TRBJ2-7, with D perhaps TRBD2 (6 bases). V shed 1 base and J shed 3 bases, with 19 bases lying between them. Germline lookup yields CDR1 LGHDT and CDR2 YNNKEL (reference sequence). CDR3 length: 17 residues. This chain's CDR3 is CASSQGPGGPGFYEQYF. DNA for the CDR3: TGTGCCAGCAGCCAAGGTCCCGGGGGACCAGGATTCTACGAGCAGTACTTC.

This clonotype was counted between two and nine times. V usage is TRBV7-3 and J usage is TRBJ1-2; D perhaps matches TRBD1 (5 bases). The CDR3 has 13 residues. The germline V gene has CDR1 SGHTA and CDR2 FQGTGA. V was pared by 3 bases and J by 8 bases, with 13 bases between. This chain's CDR3 is CASSLRDRHGYTF. The DNA of the CDR3 is TGTGCCAGCAGCTTGAGAGACAGACACGGCTACACCTTC.

This clonotype was picked up a small number of times. The V gene is TRBV2, the J gene TRBJ2-1; D tentatively fits TRBD1 or TRBD2 (6 bases each). CDR1 and CDR2 from the germline V gene are SNHLY and FYNNEI. Deletions cut 3 bases from V and 8 bases from J, with 23 bases between. The CDR3 is 17 residues long. CDR3 sequence (DNA): TGTGCCAGCAGTGACCCAGTGGGGGGCCCGTCAAACGATGAGCAGTTCTTC. This encodes CASSDPVGGPSNDEQFF.

This clonotype has only a few counts. The chain couples TRBV29-1 to TRBJ1-1, with D hard to call. This CDR3 comprises 12 residues. Germline-derived CDR1 and CDR2 are SQVTM and ANQGSEA. V gave up 3 bases and J gave up 10 bases, with 15 bases separating them. The CDR3 sequence: CSVEDRGTAAFF. In DNA, the CDR3 is TGCAGCGTTGAGGATCGGGGTACGGCAGCTTTCTTT. The whole variable domain, filled in from reference TRBV29-1 and TRBJ1-1, reads SAVISQKPSRDICQRGTSLTIQCQVDSQVTMMFWYRQQPGQSLTLIATANQGSEATYESGFVIDKFPISRPNLTFSTLTVSNMSPEDSSIYLCSVEDRGTAAFFGQGTRLTVV.

The V gene is TRBV28, the J gene TRBJ1-1, with D possibly being TRBD1 (5 bases). Per germline, CDR1 MDHEN and CDR2 SYDVKM. V lost 8 bases and J lost 1, with 11 bases in between. The CDR3 runs to 13 residues. The CDR3 spells CASLGRPNTEAFF. Here the CDR3 DNA reads TGTGCCAGCTTGGGACGGCCGAACACTGAAGCTTTCTTT.

A remark on this clonotype: One end of the junction varies from germline; a read error may be responsible. The rearrangement links TRBV7-2 to TRBJ1-2; possible D gene TRBD1, 5 bases. This CDR3 spans 18 amino acids. Germline V CDR1 and CDR2: SGHTA, FQGNSA. DNA of the CDR3: TGTGCCAGCAGCCCCTCGGGGTGGGTAGGGGAGATTAACTATGGTTACACCTTC. Its protein product is CASSPSGWVGEINYGYTF.

The chain joins TRBV5-1 to TRBJ2-3; perhaps TRBD2 as D (5 bases). CDR1 SGHRS and CDR2 YFSETQ come from the germline V gene. Trimming shortened V by 10 bases and J by 6 bases, and 30 bases separated the two germline ends. The CDR3 runs 17 residues. The CDR3 DNA reads as TGCGCCTGCGGCCAATCTATCACTAGGCGTTGGGTCGATACGCAGTATTTT. Translating it yields CACGQSITRRWVDTQYF.

This clonotype was detected only a few times. CDR3 protein: CASQGGIGEAFF. The CDR3 DNA reads TGCGCCAGCCAGGGGGGGATAGGTGAAGCTTTCTTT. This chain uses TRBV5-1 with TRBJ1-1, with 7 bases identical to TRBD1. CDR1 and CDR2 from the germline V gene are SGHRS and YFSETQ. With 7 bases clipped from V and 7 bases from J, the junction kept 7 bases outside the gene matches. CDR3 length: 12 residues.

This clonotype was seen only a few times. The rearrangement links TRBV7-2 to TRBJ2-3, with TRBD1 as a possible D gene (5 bases). Germline V gene sequence: CDR1 SGHTA, CDR2 FQGNSA. Trimming stripped 5 bases from V and 4 bases from J, with 10 bases between. The CDR3 runs to 13 residues. This CDR3 is CASSSRASDTQYF. The CDR3 DNA reads TGTGCCAGCAGCAGCAGGGCGTCAGATACGCAGTATTTT.

The chain uses TRBV20-1 and TRBJ1-1; unclear D gene. Germline V gene data show CDR1 as DFQATT and CDR2 as SNEGSKA (reference sequence). Trimming pared 6 bases from V and 1 base from J, leaving 9 bases between. This CDR3 has 12 residues. The CDR3 DNA follows: TGCAGTGCCGGCGGGGAGAACACTGAAGCTTTCTTT. It is translated as CSAGGENTEAFF.

This clonotype was detected only a few times. This chain uses TRBV27 with TRBJ2-7; 7 positions match TRBD1. The CDR3 has 16 amino acids. Germline trimming cut 5 bases from V and 8 bases from J; bases unmatched to any gene: 18. From germline, CDR1 is MNHEY and CDR2 SMNVEV (reference sequence). CDR3 sequence reads: CASSLTRTGYGYKQYF. The CDR3 coding sequence is TGTGCCAGCAGTCTAACCCGGACAGGTTATGGATACAAGCAGTACTTC.

This clonotype appeared a few times. This rearrangement joins TRBV24-1 to TRBJ1-5; TRBD1 might be the D (5 bases). The CDR3 is 13 amino acids. Looked up from germline, CDR1 is KGHDR and CDR2 is SFDVKD. Trimming removed 11 bases at V and 6 bases at J, with 16 bases between. The CDR3 DNA is TGTGCCATCGGAGGAACTGGGGCTCAGCCCCAGCATTTT. Its protein is CAIGGTGAQPQHF.

This clonotype appeared a few times. The gene calls are TRBV20-1 and TRBJ1-2; possible D gene TRBD1, 6 bases. Germline CDR1 is DFQATT and CDR2 is SNEGSKA (reference sequence). The CDR3 is made up of 14 amino acids. V lost 5 bases and J 1 base, leaving 14 bases between the germline ends. For the CDR3, the DNA is TGCAGTGCTGGGAACAGGGAGTTTAACTATGGCTACACCTTC. Translated: CSAGNREFNYGYTF.

This clonotype was seen a handful of times. DNA of the CDR3: TGTGCCAGCTCGGAACAGGCCGGTAATTCACCCCTCCACTTT. Protein product: CASSEQAGNSPLHF. The chain joins TRBV7-9 to TRBJ1-6, with D tentatively TRBD1 (5 bases). V shed 8 bases and J shed 6 bases, with 14 bases lying between them. This CDR3 is built from 14 residues. CDR1 is SEHNR, CDR2 FQNEAQ, per germline (reference sequence).

This chain links TRBV5-1 with TRBJ2-7; the match to TRBD1 covers 7 bases. The CDR3 has 15 amino acids. The V and J ends lost 5 bases and 0 bases, in that order; junction bases with no gene match: 8. CDR1 and CDR2 (germline): SGHRS, YFSETQ. CDR3 sequence: CASSTGDRPSYEQYF. Written as DNA, the CDR3 is TGCGCCAGCAGTACAGGGGACAGACCCTCCTACGAGCAGTACTTC.

This sequence joins TRBV20-1 and TRBJ1-2; TRBD1 matches 9 bases. The CDR3 sequence is 15 residues long. The germline CDR1 and CDR2 sequences are DFQATT and SNEGSKA (reference sequence). J was trimmed by 5 bases and V by 6 bases; bases with no gene match: 13. The CDR3 DNA sequence: TGCAGTGCCAGCCACACCGGGACAGGGCCTTATGGCTACACCTTC. Translated: CSASHTGTGPYGYTF.

The chain joins TRBV12-3 or TRBV12-4 to TRBJ2-3; TRBD2 is a possible D gene (7 bases). CDR3 length: 14 amino acids. Trimming took 3 bases from V and 4 from J, leaving 11 bases between them. This chain's CDR3 is CASSFGGPSDTQYF. CDR3 DNA: TGTGCCAGCAGTTTCGGGGGGCCCTCAGATACGCAGTATTTT.

This clonotype has just one count. This chain links TRBV10-3 with TRBJ1-4, with a weak D call TRBD1 (5 bases). The V and J ends lost 2 bases and 10 bases respectively, with 5 bases between them. CDR1 is ENHRY, CDR2 SYGVKD, per germline. The CDR3 is 11 residues long. CDR3 sequence: CAISEGGKLFF. CDR3 DNA: TGTGCCATCAGTGAGGGGGGAAAACTGTTTTTT.

The J gene is TRBJ2-2, the V gene TRBV4-1; TRBD1 might be the D (5 bases). CDR3 length: 17 amino acids. The germline V gene encodes CDR1 MGHRA and CDR2 YSYEKL. V was clipped by 0 bases and J by 4 bases, with 15 bases between them. The CDR3 sequence: CASSQDLGVRGTGELFF. CDR3 in DNA: TGCGCCAGCAGCCAAGATCTAGGGGTTAGGGGCACCGGGGAGCTGTTTTTT.

Regarding this clonotype: No conserved phenylalanine or tryptophan ends this CDR3, so it is likely a read error. The chain combines TRBV7-2 with TRBJ2-5; tentative D call: TRBD2 (6 bases). CDR1 is SGHTA, CDR2 FQGNSA, per germline. V was clipped by 5 bases and J by 2 bases, with 15 bases between them. The CDR3 sequence is 15 residues long. The CDR3 sequence is CASSIQAGRQETQYV. CDR3 in DNA: TGTGCCAGCAGCATTCAAGCGGGCCGACAAGAGACCCAGTACGTC.

This clonotype was observed a few times. The chain recombines TRBV28 with TRBJ1-2; unclear D gene. Trimming took 7 bases from V and 10 from J, leaving 22 bases between them. Germline loops: CDR1 MDHEN, CDR2 SYDVKM. CDR3 size: 14 residues. The CDR3 sequence: CASTNLRRPNLYTF. CDR3 bases: TGTGCCAGCACCAATCTTCGCAGGCCAAACCTCTACACCTTC.

The gene calls are TRBV5-1 and TRBJ1-1; D unresolved. Trimming took off 3 bases at V and 5 bases at J, with 11 bases between the two ends. CDR1 is SGHRS, CDR2 YFSETQ, per germline. The CDR3 totals 13 residues. In nucleotides, the CDR3 is TGCGCCAGCAGCTCCCCCCCGCGGACTGAAGCTTTCTTT. Its protein is CASSSPPRTEAFF.

The J gene is TRBJ2-1, the V gene TRBV24-1; D perhaps matches TRBD2 (6 bases). Germline V gene sequence: CDR1 KGHDR, CDR2 SFDVKD. This CDR3 has 14 amino acids. Trimming left V 11 bases short and J 0 bases short, with 13 bases between. The CDR3 bases are TGTGCCATCGTAGACGGGAGCTCCTACAATGAGCAGTTCTTC. It specifies CAIVDGSSYNEQFF.

With regard to this clonotype: Compared with germline, one end of the junction differs, possibly owing to a read error. The chain is built from TRBV4-3 and TRBJ1-2; TRBD1 is a possible D gene (5 bases). In germline, CDR1 is LGHNA, CDR2 YSLEER. This CDR3 has 16 amino acids. The CDR3 bases are TGCGTCAGCAGCCAAGGCTCTTCAGGGAATGAACTTGGCTACACCTTC. Translation: CVSSQGSSGNELGYTF.

CDR3 amino acids: CASSWALAGPPAGDTQYF. CDR3 DNA sequence: TGTGCCAGCAGCTGGGCACTAGCGGGTCCCCCGGCGGGAGATACGCAGTATTTT. The chain recombines TRBV11-3 with TRBJ2-3; TRBD2 matches at 9 bases. This CDR3 region has 18 residues. The junction had 16 bases not matched to a gene; V was cut back by 4 bases and J by 5 bases. Germline loops: CDR1 SGHNT, CDR2 YENEEA.